In this sample, the clone carrying this TCR beta chain turned up many times. The sample is drawn from a study of T cells after posttransplantation cyclophosphamide. Using immunoSEQ multiplex PCR, the repertoire was profiled, and TCRdb retains in-frame clones only, with some absent. This sample carries some 40,000 clones and no singletons, and about 2.3% goes to the top ten. V shed 1 base, J shed 5 bases, and the junction held 7 bases outside the gene matches. This CDR3 has 15 amino acids. In germline, CDR1 is SGDLS, CDR2 YYNGEE. The sample comprised PBMCs. V gene TRBV9 combines with J gene TRBJ2-5; 8 bases align to TRBD2. The TCR comes from a man aged 50 to 60 in good health, CMV-negative, and a related stem cell transplant donor. CDR3 amino acids: CASSVTGRGGETQYF. As DNA, the CDR3 is TGTGCCAGCAGCGTAACCGGGAGGGGGGGTGAGACCCAGTACTTC.